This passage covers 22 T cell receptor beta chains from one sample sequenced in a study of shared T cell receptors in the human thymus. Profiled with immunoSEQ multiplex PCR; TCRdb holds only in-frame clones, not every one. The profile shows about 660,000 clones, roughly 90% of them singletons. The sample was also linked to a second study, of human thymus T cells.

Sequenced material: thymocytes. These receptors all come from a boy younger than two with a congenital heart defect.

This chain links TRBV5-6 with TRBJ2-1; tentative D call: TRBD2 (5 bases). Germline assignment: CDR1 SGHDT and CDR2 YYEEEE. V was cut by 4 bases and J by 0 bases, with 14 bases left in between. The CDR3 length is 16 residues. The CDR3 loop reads CASSGTRHISYNEQFF. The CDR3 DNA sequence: TGTGCCAGCAGCGGAACTAGACACATCTCCTACAATGAGCAGTTCTTC.

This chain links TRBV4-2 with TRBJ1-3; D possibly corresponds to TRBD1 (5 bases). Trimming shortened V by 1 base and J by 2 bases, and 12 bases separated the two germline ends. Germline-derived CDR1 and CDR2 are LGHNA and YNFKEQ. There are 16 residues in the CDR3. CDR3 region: CASSQGVGPTGNTIYF. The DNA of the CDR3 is TGTGCCAGCAGCCAAGGGGTGGGGCCAACTGGAAACACCATATATTTT.

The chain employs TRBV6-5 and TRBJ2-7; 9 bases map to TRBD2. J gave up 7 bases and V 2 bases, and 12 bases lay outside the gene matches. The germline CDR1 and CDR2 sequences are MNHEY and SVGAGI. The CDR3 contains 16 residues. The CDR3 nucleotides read TGTGCCAGCAGTTACAAAGGCGGCGGGAGGGCTGGAGAGCAGTACTTC. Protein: CASSYKGGGRAGEQYF.

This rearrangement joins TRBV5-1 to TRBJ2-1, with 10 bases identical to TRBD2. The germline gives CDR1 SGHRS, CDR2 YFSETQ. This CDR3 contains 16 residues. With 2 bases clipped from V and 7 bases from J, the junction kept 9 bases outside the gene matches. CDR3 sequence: CASSLTLAGVGNEQFF. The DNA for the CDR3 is TGCGCCAGCAGCTTAACCCTAGCGGGAGTGGGGAATGAGCAGTTCTTC.

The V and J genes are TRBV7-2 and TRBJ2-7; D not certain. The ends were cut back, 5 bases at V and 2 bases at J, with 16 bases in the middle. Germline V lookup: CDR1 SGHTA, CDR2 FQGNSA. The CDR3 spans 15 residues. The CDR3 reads CASSHPGTEPYEQYF. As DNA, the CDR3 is TGTGCCAGCAGCCACCCGGGTACGGAGCCCTACGAGCAGTACTTC.

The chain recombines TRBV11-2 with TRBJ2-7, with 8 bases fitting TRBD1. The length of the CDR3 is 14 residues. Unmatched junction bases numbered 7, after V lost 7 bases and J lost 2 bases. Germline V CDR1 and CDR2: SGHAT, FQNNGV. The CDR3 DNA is TGTGCCAGCACATCATTGACAGGGGCCTACGAGCAGTACTTC. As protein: CASTSLTGAYEQYF.

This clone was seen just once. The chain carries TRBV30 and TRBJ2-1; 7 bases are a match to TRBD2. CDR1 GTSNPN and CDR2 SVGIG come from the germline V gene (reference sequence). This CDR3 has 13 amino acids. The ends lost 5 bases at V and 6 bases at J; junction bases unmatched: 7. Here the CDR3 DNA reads TGTGCCTGGGGTGCGGGAGTGAGCAATGAGCAGTTCTTC. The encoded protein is CAWGAGVSNEQFF.

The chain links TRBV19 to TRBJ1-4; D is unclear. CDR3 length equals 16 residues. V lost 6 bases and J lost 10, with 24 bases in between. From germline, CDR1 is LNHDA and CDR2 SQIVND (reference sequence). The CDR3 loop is CASRSNSERYKGKLFF. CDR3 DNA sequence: TGTGCCAGTAGATCAAATTCAGAGCGATACAAAGGAAAACTGTTTTTT.

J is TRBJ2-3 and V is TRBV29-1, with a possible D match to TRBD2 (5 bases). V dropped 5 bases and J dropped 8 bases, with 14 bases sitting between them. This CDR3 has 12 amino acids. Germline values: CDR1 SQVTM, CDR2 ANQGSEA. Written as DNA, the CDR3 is TGCAGCGTTTGTGGAGGCCGTGGTACGCAGTATTTT. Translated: CSVCGGRGTQYF.

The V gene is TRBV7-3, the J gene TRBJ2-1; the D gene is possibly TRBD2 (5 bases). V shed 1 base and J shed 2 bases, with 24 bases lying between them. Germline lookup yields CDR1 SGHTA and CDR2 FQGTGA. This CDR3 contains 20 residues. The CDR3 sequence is CASSLRALDQRQPPYNEQFF. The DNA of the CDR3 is TGTGCCAGCAGCTTAAGGGCCCTGGATCAGCGGCAGCCCCCCTACAATGAGCAGTTCTTC.

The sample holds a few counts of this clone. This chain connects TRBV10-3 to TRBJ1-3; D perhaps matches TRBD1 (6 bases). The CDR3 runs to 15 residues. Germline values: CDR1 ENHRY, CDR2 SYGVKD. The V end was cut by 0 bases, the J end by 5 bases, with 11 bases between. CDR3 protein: CAISESRGRRNTIYF. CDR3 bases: TGTGCCATCAGTGAGTCCAGGGGTCGGAGAAACACCATATATTTT.

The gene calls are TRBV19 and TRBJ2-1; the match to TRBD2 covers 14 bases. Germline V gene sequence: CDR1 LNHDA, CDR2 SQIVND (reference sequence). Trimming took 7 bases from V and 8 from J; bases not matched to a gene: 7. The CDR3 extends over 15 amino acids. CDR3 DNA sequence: TGTGCCAGTAATCCCGGGACTAGCGGGAGCTATGAGCAGTTCTTC. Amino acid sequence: CASNPGTSGSYEQFF.

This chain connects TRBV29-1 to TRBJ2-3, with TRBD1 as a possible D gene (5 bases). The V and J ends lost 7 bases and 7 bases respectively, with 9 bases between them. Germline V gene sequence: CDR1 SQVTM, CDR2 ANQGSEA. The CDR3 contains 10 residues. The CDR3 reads CSARTYTQYF. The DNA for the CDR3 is TGCAGCGCCCGGACATATACGCAGTATTTT.

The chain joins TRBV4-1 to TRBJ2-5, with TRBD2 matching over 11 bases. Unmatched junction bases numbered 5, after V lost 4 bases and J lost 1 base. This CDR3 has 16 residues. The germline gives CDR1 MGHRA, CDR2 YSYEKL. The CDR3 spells CASSLQGLAGQETQYF. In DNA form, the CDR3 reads TGCGCCAGCAGCCTCCAAGGACTAGCGGGCCAAGAGACCCAGTACTTC.

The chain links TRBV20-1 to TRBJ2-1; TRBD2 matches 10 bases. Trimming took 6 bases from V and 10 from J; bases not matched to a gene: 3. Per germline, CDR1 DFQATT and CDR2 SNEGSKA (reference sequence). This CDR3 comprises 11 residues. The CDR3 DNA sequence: TGCAGTGCACTAGCGGGATGGGAGCAGTTCTTC. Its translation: CSALAGWEQFF.

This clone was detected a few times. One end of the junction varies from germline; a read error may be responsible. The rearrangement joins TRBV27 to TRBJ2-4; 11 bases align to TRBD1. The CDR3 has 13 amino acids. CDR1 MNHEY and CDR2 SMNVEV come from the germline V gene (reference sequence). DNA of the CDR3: TGTGCCAGCAGTTGGAGGACAGGGGGCGCAATATGGTTC. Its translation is CASSWRTGGAIWF.

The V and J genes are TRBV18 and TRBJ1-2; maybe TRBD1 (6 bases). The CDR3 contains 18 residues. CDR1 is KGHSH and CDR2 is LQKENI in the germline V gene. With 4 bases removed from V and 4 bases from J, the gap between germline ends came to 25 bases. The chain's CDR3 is CASSQLARGHTDSYGYTF. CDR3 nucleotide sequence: TGTGCCAGCTCACAACTCGCGAGGGGACACACAGACTCCTATGGCTACACCTTC.

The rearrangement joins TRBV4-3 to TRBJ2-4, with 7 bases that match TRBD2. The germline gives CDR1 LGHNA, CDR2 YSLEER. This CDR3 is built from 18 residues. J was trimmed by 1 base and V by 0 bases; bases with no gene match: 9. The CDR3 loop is CASSQDWEGLAAKNIQYF. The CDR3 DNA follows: TGCGCCAGCAGCCAAGATTGGGAGGGCCTAGCGGCCAAAAACATTCAGTACTTC.

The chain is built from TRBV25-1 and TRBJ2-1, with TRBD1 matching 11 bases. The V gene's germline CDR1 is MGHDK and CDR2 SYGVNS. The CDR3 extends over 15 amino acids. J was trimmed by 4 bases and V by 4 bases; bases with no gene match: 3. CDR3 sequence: CASSVGQGAYNEQFF. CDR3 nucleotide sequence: TGTGCCAGCAGTGTAGGACAGGGGGCGTACAATGAGCAGTTCTTC.

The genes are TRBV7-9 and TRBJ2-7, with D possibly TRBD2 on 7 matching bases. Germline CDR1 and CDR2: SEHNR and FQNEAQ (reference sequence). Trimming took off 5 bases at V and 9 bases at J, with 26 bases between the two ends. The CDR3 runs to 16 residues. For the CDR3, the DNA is TGTGCCAGCAGCCAGGGTGGGGGGGCTCGCCCAGTGCGGCAGTACTTC. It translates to CASSQGGGARPVRQYF.

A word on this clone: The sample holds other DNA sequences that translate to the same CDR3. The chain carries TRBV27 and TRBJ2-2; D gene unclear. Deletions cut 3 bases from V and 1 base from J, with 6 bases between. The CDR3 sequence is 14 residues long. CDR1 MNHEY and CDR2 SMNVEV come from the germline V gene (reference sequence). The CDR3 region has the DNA TGTGCCAGCAGTTTGCCAGGGAACACCGGGGAGCTGTTTTTT. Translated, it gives CASSLPGNTGELFF.

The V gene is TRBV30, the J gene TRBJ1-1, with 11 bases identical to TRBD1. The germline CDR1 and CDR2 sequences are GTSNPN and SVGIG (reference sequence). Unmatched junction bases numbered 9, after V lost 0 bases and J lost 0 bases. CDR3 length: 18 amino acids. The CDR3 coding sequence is TGTGCCTGGAGTGTAAAAGGACAGGGGGCTACTATGAACACTGAAGCTTTCTTT. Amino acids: CAWSVKGQGATMNTEAFF.